This TCR beta chain came from a study of patients and donors after allogeneic stem cell transplantation (dated by TCRdb to between 2020 and 2021). Trimming costs V 1 base and J 6 bases, and their ends lie 13 bases apart. From the cysteine up to the phenylalanine, the CDR3 has a length of 14 residues. Only the CDR3 DNA stays, 42 bases, in frame from base 1. Sequences MGHRA (CDR1) and YSYEKL (CDR2) are obtained from the germline V gene. Library construction relied on RT-PCR. TCRdb lists the instrument as NextSeq 550. Through fastp at Q25 and MiXCR, TCRdb rebuilt clones from the public reads, retaining in-frame beta chains. For every CDR3 protein sequence, its rows merge into one entry that carries the most common genes and DNA. The sample table shows roughly 940,000 distinct CDR3 sequences, and roughly 17% are seen once. The top ten hold around 5.5% of the sample. A note on this clonotype: It lacks a known antigen. No much larger clone exists at a distance of one base, and base qualities are not known.

The chain uses TRBV4-1 and TRBJ2-7; TRBD1 is possibly the D segment (6 matching bases). Input material: blood, either unsorted or a sorted T cell fraction (not recorded which). The TCR was taken from a human donor who was either an allogeneic HSCT recipient or a stem cell or donor lymphocyte infusion donor (not recorded which). It is not recorded whose cells these are; they may come from a transplant donor. Here is the DNA: TGCGCCAGCAGCCAAGGACAGGCCCTTCTCGAGCAGTACTTC. This translates into CASSQGQALLEQYF.